This T cell receptor (beta chain) was identified in a study of early T cells in non-severe SARS-CoV-2 infection (dated by TCRdb to the early 2020s). Regarding the study in general: Because TCR sequencing relied on bulk RNA taken from unsorted whole blood, pairing of alpha and beta chains was not possible.

Paper-wide results and their limitations: Matching against VDJdb was skewed toward anti-spike CD8 responses, likely underestimated virus-specific expansions, and missed private and CD4 specificities.

This was a case-control study nested in a cohort of healthcare workers in London, UK, who had nasopharyngeal swab PCR tests and blood samples taken every week. Healthcare workers were recruited between 23 and 31 March 2020, during the week of the UK lockdown, and were followed weekly for up to roughly 15 weeks. V is cut by 4 bases and J by 8 bases, and the space between the germline ends is 22 bases. The germline V gene (reference sequence) provides CDR1 DFQATT and CDR2 SNEGSKA. The CDR3 contains 15 residues, cysteine and phenylalanine counted. The only DNA kept is the CDR3, 45 bases in frame from the first base. This clonotype was picked up a small number of times. Its antigen is currently not known. Base qualities are not at hand, and no much larger clone is one base apart. Library preparation used 5' RACE. Sequencing used a NextSeq 500. In the TCR library protocol, unique molecular identifiers were attached to individual cDNA molecules to correct for PCR bias and sequencing error. Both TCR alpha and beta chains were sequenced, and tight co-correlation was observed between alpha and beta sequence abundances in each sample. On the study's bioinformatics: Decombinator V4 was used to annotate the V gene, J gene and CDR3 of the TCR sequences. Expanded TCRs were defined as changing significantly between any two time points under a Poisson model with p below 0.0001. TCR abundances were normalised to the total number of TCRs sequenced per sample and were expressed as counts per million. MAIT TCRs were defined by TRAV1-2 paired with TRAJ12, TRAJ20 or TRAJ33, and iNKT TCRs by TRAV10 paired with TRAJ18. VDJdb, accessed 1 November 2021, was searched for CMV, EBV and SARS-CoV-2 annotated TCRs, excluding TCRs annotated for multiple antigens. The public reads were reprocessed in TCRdb via fastp at Q25 and MiXCR, keeping in-frame beta chains. Each entry merges the rows of one CDR3 protein and shows their most common DNA and genes. These V and J calls rely on TCRdb rather than the paper's analysis. The sample table holds about 61,000 distinct CDR3 sequences, of which approximately 12% were seen once. Clones ranked in the top ten supply roughly 1.1% of the sample.

The specimen comprised whole blood, sampled at baseline. The rearranged segments are TRBV20-1 and TRBJ2-3; the D segment could be TRBD2, given 7 matching bases. The source of this sequence is an adult who was a healthcare worker with PCR-confirmed SARS-CoV-2 infection or an uninfected control (not recorded which). The donor label of this sample is uncertain. The DNA sequence reads TGCAGTGCTAACCGATTTGGGGGGGGGCCCGGTACGCAGTATTTT. This is translated as CSANRFGGGPGTQYF.